This T cell receptor beta chain was observed in a study of blood T cell repertoires in COVID-19. Study at large: Samples of COVID-19 (acute and convalescent) were obtained from the United States, Italy and Spain.

The germline V gene encodes CDR1 SGHNT and CDR2 YYREEE (reference sequence). The ends were cut back, 2 bases at V and 8 bases at J, with 11 bases in the middle. The CDR3 is 13 amino acids. The authors' processing: Estimates of nucleated cell counts were drawn from the amplification of reference gene primers. Sequenced by immunoSEQ multiplex PCR; TCRdb stores in-frame clones only, minus some. V, J and clone size are taken as reported in that table, and D and trimming were inferred from the DNA itself. The sample carries about 410,000 clones, around 91% recorded once. The sequence came from a man younger than 35 who had recovered from COVID-19. This chain links TRBV5-4 with TRBJ1-5; D unclear. Source material: PBMCs or T cells enriched from blood (not recorded which). The CDR3 sequence is CASSLAPPEPQHF. In DNA, the CDR3 is TGTGCCAGCAGCTTAGCTCCACCTGAGCCCCAGCATTTT.